This T cell receptor beta chain was sequenced during a study of blood T cell repertoires in COVID-19. Germline V lookup: CDR1 SGHVS, CDR2 FNYEAQ. The V and J ends lost 2 bases and 0 bases respectively, with 17 bases between them. The CDR3 has 18 residues. In the original workflow: Nucleated cell counts were estimated from reference gene primer amplification. Method: immunoSEQ multiplex PCR; TCRdb's copy keeps in-frame clones and lacks some. Clone size and V and J calls were adopted from that table, with D and trimming inferred from the DNA. Of 250,000 to 350,000 clones listed, approximately 90% are singletons. Participant ages covered about 18 to 100 years across 24 US areas.

The V call is TRBV7-6, the J call TRBJ1-3, with TRBD1 as a possible D gene (5 bases). This clonotype was sampled from a woman aged 55-69 years in a cohort exposed to, infected with or recovered from COVID-19 (not recorded which). The sequenced material came from PBMCs or T cells enriched from blood (not recorded which). The CDR3 sequence is CASSLMGPMTSSGNTIYF. The CDR3 DNA reads as TGTGCCAGCAGCTTAATGGGGCCTATGACCAGCTCTGGAAACACCATATATTTT.